This T cell receptor (beta chain) is drawn from a study of regulatory T cells in long-lasting Graves disease. As for this clonotype: The antigen is not known.

Time point here: persistent/refractory GD, antithyroid drugs over 5 years with positive TRAb. Preparation of the TCR library used RNA extracted from PBMCs. Study-level results: More public clonotypes were shared by persistent patients (2,741) than by new patients (roughly 930).

V was shortened by 2 bases and J by 5 bases, with 15 bases between the two germline ends. This CDR3 spans 15 amino acids. Germline lookup yields CDR1 SEHNR and CDR2 FQNEAQ (reference sequence). Construction of TCR beta libraries relied on iRepertoire HTBI primers and on Arm-PCR targeting CDR3 regions. One entry per CDR3 protein, called by TCRdb with MiXCR from the multiplex PCR reads. Among 300,000 to 500,000 distinct CDR3 sequences listed, less than 25% were seen once. Sequences were derived from peripheral blood mononuclear cells (PBMCs), sampled when the disease was refractory, from a patient treated with antithyroid drugs. J is TRBJ1-1 and V is TRBV7-9; a possible D gene is TRBD1 (6 bases). This clonotype was sampled from a female donor with Graves disease. CDR3 bases: TGTGCCAGCAGCTTATATAGGGGGGGAGGAACTGAAGCTTTCTTT. Its translation is CASSLYRGGGTEAFF.